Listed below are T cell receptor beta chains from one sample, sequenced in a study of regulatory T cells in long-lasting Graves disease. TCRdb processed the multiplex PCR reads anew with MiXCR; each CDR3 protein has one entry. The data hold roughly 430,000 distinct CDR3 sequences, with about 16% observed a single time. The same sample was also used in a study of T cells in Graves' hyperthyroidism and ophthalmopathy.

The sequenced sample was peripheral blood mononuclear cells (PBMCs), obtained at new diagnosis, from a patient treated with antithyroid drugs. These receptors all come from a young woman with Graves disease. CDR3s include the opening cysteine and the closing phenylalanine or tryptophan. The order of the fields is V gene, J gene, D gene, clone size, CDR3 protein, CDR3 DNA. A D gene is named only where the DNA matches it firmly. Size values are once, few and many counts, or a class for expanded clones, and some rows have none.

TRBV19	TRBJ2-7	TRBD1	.	CASRTGGDAYEQYF	TGTGCCAGTAGGACAGGGGGCGACGCCTACGAGCAGTACTTC
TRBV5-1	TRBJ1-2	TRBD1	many	CASSLLGQANYGYTF	TGCGCCAGCAGCTTGCTGGGACAGGCCAACTATGGCTACACCTTC
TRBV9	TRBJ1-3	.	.	CASSVDIGNTIYF	TGTGCCAGCAGCGTAGACATCGGAAACACCATATATTTT
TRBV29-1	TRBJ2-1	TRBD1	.	CSADRAHNEQFF	TGCAGCGCGGACAGGGCACACAATGAGCAGTTCTTC
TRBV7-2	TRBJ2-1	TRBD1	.	CASSLSRDRVFDEQFF	TGTGCCAGCAGCTTATCCCGGGACAGGGTCTTTGATGAGCAGTTCTTC
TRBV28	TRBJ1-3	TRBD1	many	CASSRWTGDGNTIYF	TGTGCCAGCAGTCGGTGGACAGGAGACGGAAACACCATATATTTT
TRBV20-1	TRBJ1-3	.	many	CSADPQGSGNTIYF	TGCAGTGCAGATCCGCAGGGATCTGGAAACACCATATATTTT
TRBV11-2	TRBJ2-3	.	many	CASSSVLVPTDTQYF	TGTGCCAGCAGCTCGGTCCTAGTTCCCACAGATACGCAGTATTTT
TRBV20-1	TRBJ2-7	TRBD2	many	CSARPPITSGDSLGQYF	TGCAGTGCTAGGCCCCCCATTACTAGCGGGGACTCTCTAGGGCAGTACTTC
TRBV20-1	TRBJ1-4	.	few	CSASQGEGLFF	TGCAGTGCTTCACAGGGCGAGGGGCTGTTTTTT
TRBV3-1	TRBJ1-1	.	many	CASSQVGDTEAFF	TGTGCCAGCAGCCAAGTCGGAGACACTGAAGCTTTCTTT